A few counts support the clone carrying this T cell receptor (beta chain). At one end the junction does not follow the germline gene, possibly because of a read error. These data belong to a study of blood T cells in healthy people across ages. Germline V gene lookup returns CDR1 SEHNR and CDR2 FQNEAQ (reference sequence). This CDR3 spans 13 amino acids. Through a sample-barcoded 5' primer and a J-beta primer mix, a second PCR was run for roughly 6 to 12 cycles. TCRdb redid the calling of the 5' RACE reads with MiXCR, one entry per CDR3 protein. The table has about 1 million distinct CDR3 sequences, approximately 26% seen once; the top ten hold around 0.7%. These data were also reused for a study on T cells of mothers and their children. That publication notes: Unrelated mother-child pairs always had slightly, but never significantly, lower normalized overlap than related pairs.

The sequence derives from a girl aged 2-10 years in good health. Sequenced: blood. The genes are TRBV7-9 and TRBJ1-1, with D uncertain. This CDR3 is CTSRLYLDTEAFF. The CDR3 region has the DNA TGTACCAGCAGGCTATACTTGGACACTGAAGCTTTCTTT. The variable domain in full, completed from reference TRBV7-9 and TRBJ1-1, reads DTGVSQNPRHKITKRGQNVTFRCDPISEHNRLYWYRQTLGQGPEFLTYFQNEAQLEKSRLLSDRFSAERPKGSFSTLEIQRTEQGDSAMYLCTSRLYLDTEAFFGQGTRLTVV.